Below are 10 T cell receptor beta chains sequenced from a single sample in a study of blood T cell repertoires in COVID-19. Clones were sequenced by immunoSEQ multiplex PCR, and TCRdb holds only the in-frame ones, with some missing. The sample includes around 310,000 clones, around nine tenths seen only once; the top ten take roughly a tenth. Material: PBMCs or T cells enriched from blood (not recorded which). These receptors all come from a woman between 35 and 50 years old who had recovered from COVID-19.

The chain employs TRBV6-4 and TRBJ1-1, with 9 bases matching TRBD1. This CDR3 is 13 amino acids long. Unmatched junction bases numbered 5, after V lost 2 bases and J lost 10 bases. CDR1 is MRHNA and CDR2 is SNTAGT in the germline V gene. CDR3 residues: CASSDPGTGTAFF. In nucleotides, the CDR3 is TGTGCCAGCAGTGACCCCGGGACAGGGACAGCTTTCTTT.

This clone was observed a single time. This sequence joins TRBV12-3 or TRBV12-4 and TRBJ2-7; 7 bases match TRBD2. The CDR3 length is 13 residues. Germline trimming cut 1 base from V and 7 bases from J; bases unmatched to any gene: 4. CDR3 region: CASSLGGGMEQYF. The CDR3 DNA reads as TGTGCCAGCAGTTTAGGGGGGGGTATGGAGCAGTACTTC.

The CDR3 DNA reads as TGTGCCAGCAGCTTGGAGTGGGGACAGACTAACACCGGGGAGCTGTTTTTT. Translated, it gives CASSLEWGQTNTGELFF. V and J are TRBV5-4 and TRBJ2-2; 7 bases map to TRBD1. Germline V lookup: CDR1 SGHNT, CDR2 YYREEE (reference sequence). The CDR3 consists of 17 residues. The junction had 7 bases not matched to a gene; V was cut back by 0 bases and J by 2 bases.

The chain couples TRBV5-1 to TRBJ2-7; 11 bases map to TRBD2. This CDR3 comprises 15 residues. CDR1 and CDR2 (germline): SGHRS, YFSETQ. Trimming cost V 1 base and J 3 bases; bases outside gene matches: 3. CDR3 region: CASSLSTSGNYEQYF. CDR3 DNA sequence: TGCGCCAGCAGCTTGTCGACTAGCGGGAACTACGAGCAGTACTTC.

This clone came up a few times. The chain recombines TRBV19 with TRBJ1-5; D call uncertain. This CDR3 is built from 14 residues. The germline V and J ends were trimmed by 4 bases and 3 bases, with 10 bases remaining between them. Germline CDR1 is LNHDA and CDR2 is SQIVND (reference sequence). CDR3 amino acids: CASSNSGSNQPQHF. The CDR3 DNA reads TGTGCCAGTAGTAACTCGGGTTCCAATCAGCCCCAGCATTTT.

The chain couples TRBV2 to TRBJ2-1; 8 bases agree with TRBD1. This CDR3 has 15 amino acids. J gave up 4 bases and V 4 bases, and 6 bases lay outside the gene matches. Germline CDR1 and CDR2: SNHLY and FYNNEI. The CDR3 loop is CASSARTGRYNEQFF. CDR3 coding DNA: TGTGCCAGCAGTGCCAGGACAGGGCGTTACAATGAGCAGTTCTTC.

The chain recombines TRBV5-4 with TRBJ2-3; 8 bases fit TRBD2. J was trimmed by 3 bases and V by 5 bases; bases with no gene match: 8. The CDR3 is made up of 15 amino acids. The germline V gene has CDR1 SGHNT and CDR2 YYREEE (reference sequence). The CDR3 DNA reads TGTGCCAGCAGTCCTCGGGGGGGCCGGACAGATACGCAGTATTTT. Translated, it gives CASSPRGGRTDTQYF.

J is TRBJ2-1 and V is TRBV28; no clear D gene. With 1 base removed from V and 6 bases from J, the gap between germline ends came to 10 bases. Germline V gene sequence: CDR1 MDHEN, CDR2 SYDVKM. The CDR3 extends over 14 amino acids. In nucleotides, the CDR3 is TGTGCCAGCAGTTTATTGAACAGAATCAATGAGCAGTTCTTC. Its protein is CASSLLNRINEQFF. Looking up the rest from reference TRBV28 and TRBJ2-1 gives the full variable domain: DVKVTQSSRYLVKRTGEKVFLECVQDMDHENMFWYRQDPGLGLRLIYFSYDVKMKEKGDIPEGYSVSREKKERFSLILESASTNQTSMYLCASSLLNRINEQFFGPGTRLTVL.

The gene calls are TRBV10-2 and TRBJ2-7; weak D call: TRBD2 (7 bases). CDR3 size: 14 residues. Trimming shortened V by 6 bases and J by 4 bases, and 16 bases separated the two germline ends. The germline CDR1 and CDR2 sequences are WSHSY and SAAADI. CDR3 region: CASSGRGPTYEQYF. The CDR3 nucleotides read TGCGCCAGCAGCGGGCGGGGGCCAACTTACGAGCAGTACTTC.

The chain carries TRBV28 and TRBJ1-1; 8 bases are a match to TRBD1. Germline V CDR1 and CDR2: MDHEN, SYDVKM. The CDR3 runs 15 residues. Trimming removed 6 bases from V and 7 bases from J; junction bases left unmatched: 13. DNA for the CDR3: TGTGCCAGCAGCCCAAGGGACAGGTGGACAAATGAAGCTTTCTTT. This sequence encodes CASSPRDRWTNEAFF.